These T cell receptor beta chains were read from a single sample in a study of T cell repertoires in aging, cancer and after chemotherapy. From the multiplex PCR reads, TCRdb called clonotypes with MiXCR, one entry per CDR3 protein. The sample records some 7,900 distinct CDR3 sequences, 25% to 40% being singletons. Specimen: blood. Receptors were obtained from a human donor in good health. CDR3s include the opening cysteine and the closing phenylalanine or tryptophan. The D gene is left open where the match is weak. For some rows the clone size is stated as once, few or many, or as a class when expanded; others skip it.

length,J,V,size,D,CDR3,DNA
18,TRBJ1-1,TRBV6-6,few,-,CASSYPSSQAMRNTEAFF,TGTGCCAGCAGTTACCCCTCGTCTCAGGCCATGCGGAACACTGAAGCTTTCTTT
15,TRBJ1-3,TRBV4-3,-,-,CASSQDYQGGNTIYF,TGCGCCAGCAGCCAAGATTACCAGGGGGGAAACACCATATATTTT
11,TRBJ2-5,TRBV6-1,-,-,CASSEKETQYF,TGCGCCAGCAGTGAGAAGGAGACCCAGTACTTC
15,TRBJ2-1,TRBV4-3,few,-,CASSQGRGRNNEQFF,TGCGCCAGCAGCCAAGGAAGGGGCAGAAACAATGAGCAGTTCTTC
14,TRBJ1-3,TRBV27,-,-,CASSPTGSGNTIYF,TGTGCCAGCAGTCCGACCGGTTCTGGAAACACCATATATTTT
13,TRBJ2-3,TRBV27,-,-,CASSFTYTDTQYF,TGTGCCAGCAGTTTCACTTACACAGATACGCAGTATTTT
14,TRBJ1-4,TRBV5-1,-,-,CASSLEGTREKLFF,TGCGCCAGCAGCTTGGAGGGTACTAGAGAAAAACTGTTTTTT
12,TRBJ2-7,TRBV12-3/TRBV12-4,-,-,CASSPPPGGQYF,TGTGCCAGCAGCCCCCCCCCCGGAGGGCAGTACTTC
15,TRBJ2-2,TRBV12-3/TRBV12-4,few,TRBD1,CASSDGTVNTGELFF,TGTGCCAGCAGCGACGGGACAGTGAACACCGGGGAGCTGTTTTTT
11,TRBJ2-1,TRBV24-1,once,-,CATSDFSEQFF,TGTGCCACCAGTGATTTCAGTGAGCAGTTCTTC
15,TRBJ2-7,TRBV6-1,-,-,CASSEYGATSYEQYF,TGTGCCAGCAGTGAATACGGGGCTACCTCCTACGAGCAGTACTTC
16,TRBJ1-6,TRBV12-3/TRBV12-4,few,-,CASRLDTMGFYSPLHF,TGTGCCAGCAGACTGGACACCATGGGTTTTTATTCACCCCTCCACTTT
12,TRBJ2-2,TRBV6-1,-,-,CATGTEATELFF,TGTGCCACCGGAACCGAGGCCACGGAGCTGTTTTTT
12,TRBJ1-4,TRBV6-2/TRBV6-3,-,-,CASSYVGEKLFF,TGTGCCAGCAGTTACGTAGGGGAAAAACTGTTTTTT
16,TRBJ1-4,TRBV27,few,-,CASSLQGTSGGEKLFF,TGTGCCAGCAGTTTGCAGGGCACTTCAGGAGGTGAAAAACTGTTTTTT
15,TRBJ2-7,TRBV10-3,-,-,CAISEGRGGTYEQYF,TGTGCCATCAGTGAGGGTAGGGGGGGGACCTACGAGCAGTACTTC
12,TRBJ1-3,TRBV30,few,-,CAWSVWRNTIYF,TGTGCCTGGAGTGTTTGGAGAAACACCATATATTTT
16,TRBJ2-3,TRBV14,-,-,CASSVAGTLGPDTQYF,TGTGCCAGCAGCGTTGCCGGGACTTTAGGCCCAGATACGCAGTATTTT
16,TRBJ2-1,TRBV18,-,-,CASSPPAGRAYNEQFF,TGTGCCAGCTCACCACCGGCCGGTAGAGCCTACAATGAGCAGTTCTTC
13,TRBJ1-2,TRBV19,few,TRBD1,CASSSRGPGGYTF,TGTGCCAGTAGTAGCAGGGGGCCTGGTGGCTACACCTTC
14,TRBJ2-7,TRBV10-3,-,TRBD1,CAISGGTGVSEQYF,TGTGCCATCAGTGGAGGGACAGGGGTTTCCGAGCAGTACTTC